The following is a T cell receptor beta chain sequence with its context. The data belong to a study of tissue T cells after allogeneic stem cell transplantation. This CDR3 contains 13 residues. V lost 2 bases, J lost 8 bases, and 12 bases lay in between. Germline V gene sequence: CDR1 SGHTA, CDR2 FQGNSA. Some clones are missing from TCRdb's copy, which holds only in-frame ones; the method was immunoSEQ multiplex PCR. The sample shows more than 20,000 clones, about 90% of them seen only once. This TCR came from a male donor older than 55 who later had graft-versus-host disease after an allogeneic stem cell transplant. Sequences were derived from blood, sampled before transplantation. The chain is built from TRBV7-2 and TRBJ1-2; D is undetermined. The CDR3 bases are TGTGCCAGCAGCTTACCCTCCTCCCCGGGCTACACCTTC. The encoded protein is CASSLPSSPGYTF.